This is a list of T cell receptor beta chains from one sample in a study of early T cells in non-severe SARS-CoV-2 infection. TCRdb re-analysed the 5' RACE reads in MiXCR, keeping a single row per CDR3 protein. The sample includes fewer than 80,000 distinct CDR3 sequences, 9.5% of them seen just once. The sequencing input was whole blood. The source of these receptors is an adult who was a healthcare worker with PCR-confirmed SARS-CoV-2 infection or an uninfected control (not recorded which). The CDR3 runs from the conserved cysteine through the conserved F or W. The D gene is left open where the match is weak. The size entry is marked missing in some rows and otherwise reads once, few, many or a size class.

>few|TRBD1|TRBV7-3|TRBJ2-7
CASSTRGQASYEQYF
TGTGCCAGCAGCACCCGGGGACAGGCCTCCTACGAGCAGTACTTC
>many|-|TRBV7-9|TRBJ1-4
CASRAPGGTHNEKLFF
TGTGCCAGCAGGGCCCCCGGGGGGACCCATAATGAAAAACTGTTTTTT
>many|-|TRBV7-9|TRBJ2-7
CASSLQEEDEQYF
TGTGCCAGCAGCTTACAGGAGGAGGACGAGCAGTACTTC
>-|-|TRBV11-1|TRBJ2-7
CASSPYGGTEQYF
TGTGCCAGCAGCCCTTATGGCGGAACCGAGCAGTACTTC
>-|-|TRBV5-1|TRBJ2-1
CASSMVGGVPNEQFF
TGCGCCAGCAGCATGGTCGGGGGCGTCCCCAATGAGCAGTTCTTC
>many|-|TRBV6-6|TRBJ2-3
CASSYSYRGEDTQYF
TGTGCCAGCAGTTACTCTTATAGGGGAGAGGATACGCAGTATTTT
>many|-|TRBV2|TRBJ2-1
CASSESHNEQFF
TGTGCCAGCAGTGAATCGCACAATGAGCAGTTCTTC
>many|TRBD1|TRBV3-1|TRBJ2-5
CASSSRTGGETQYF
TGTGCCAGCAGCTCTAGGACAGGGGGAGAGACCCAGTACTTC
>many|-|TRBV11-1|TRBJ1-1
CASSLERGADTEAFF
TGTGCCAGCAGCTTAGAGCGGGGGGCGGACACTGAAGCTTTCTTT
>few|-|TRBV2|TRBJ2-3
CASTARTKGNTQYF
TGTGCCAGCACGGCGAGGACTAAGGGGAATACGCAGTATTTT
>many|-|TRBV5-1|TRBJ2-4
CASSFQGNIQYF
TGCGCCAGCAGCTTCCAGGGAAACATTCAGTACTTC
>medium-sized|-|TRBV27|TRBJ2-5
CASSLGGARETQYF
TGTGCCAGCAGTTTGGGGGGGGCTCGGGAGACCCAGTACTTC
>few|-|TRBV19|TRBJ1-1
CASSTTVNTEAFF
TGTGCCAGTAGTACGACAGTTAACACTGAAGCTTTCTTT
>many|TRBD1|TRBV20-1|TRBJ2-3
CSALDRGLGTDTQYF
TGCAGTGCTTTAGACAGGGGGTTAGGGACAGATACGCAGTATTTT
>few|-|TRBV7-8|TRBJ2-2
CASSLVGAGDVGELFF
TGTGCCAGCAGCTTAGTGGGGGCGGGAGACGTCGGGGAGCTGTTTTTT
>-|-|TRBV14|TRBJ1-1
CASSQVVTAEAFF
TGTGCCAGCAGCCAAGTGGTGACAGCTGAAGCTTTCTTT
>few|-|TRBV7-9|TRBJ2-1
CASSLESGLSYNEQFF
TGTGCCAGCAGCTTAGAGTCCGGACTTTCCTACAATGAGCAGTTCTTC
>-|-|TRBV5-1|TRBJ1-1
CASASGLRITEAFF
TGCGCCAGCGCATCAGGTCTCCGTATCACTGAAGCTTTCTTT
>many|TRBD2|TRBV7-2|TRBJ2-3
CASSSSGAGGPRVQYF
TGTGCCAGCAGCTCCTCGGGAGCGGGGGGCCCTAGGGTGCAGTATTTT
>-|-|TRBV5-1|TRBJ2-7
CASSFTTNSYEQYF
TGCGCCAGCAGCTTTACGACGAACTCCTACGAGCAGTACTTC
>many|-|TRBV6-6|TRBJ1-1
CASSTGGGLDTEAFF
TGTGCCAGCAGTACCGGGGGGGGGTTAGACACTGAAGCTTTCTTT
>many|-|TRBV6-2/TRBV6-3|TRBJ1-1
CASSYGRFRQLNTEAFF
TGTGCCAGCAGTTACGGGAGATTTAGACAGCTGAACACTGAAGCTTTCTTT
>many|TRBD1|TRBV15|TRBJ1-2
CATSRDGDREAYGYTF
TGTGCCACCAGCAGAGATGGGGACAGGGAGGCCTATGGCTACACCTTC
>many|-|TRBV19|TRBJ1-4
CASWSGTDEKLFF
TGTGCCAGTTGGTCAGGGACGGATGAAAAACTGTTTTTT
>-|-|TRBV14|TRBJ2-7
CASSQQTNPYEQYF
TGTGCCAGCAGCCAACAGACTAATCCATACGAGCAGTACTTC
>-|-|TRBV12-3/TRBV12-4|TRBJ2-1
CASSLVGVSYNEQFF
TGTGCCAGCAGTTTAGTGGGGGTATCCTACAATGAGCAGTTCTTC
>-|-|TRBV5-5|TRBJ2-4
CASRPMGDIQYF
TGTGCCAGCAGACCCATGGGCGACATTCAGTACTTC
>many|-|TRBV5-1|TRBJ1-1
CASSHRDSPLATEAFF
TGCGCCAGCAGCCACCGGGACTCCCCCTTGGCCACTGAAGCTTTCTTT
>many|TRBD1|TRBV2|TRBJ2-1
CASSRGLFHEQFF
TGTGCCAGCAGCAGGGGGCTGTTCCATGAGCAGTTCTTC
>many|-|TRBV29-1|TRBJ1-2
CSVRSGPQFYGYTF
TGCAGCGTGCGTTCGGGACCACAGTTCTATGGCTACACCTTC
>few|-|TRBV21-1|TRBJ2-1
CASRAVPTMRQFF
TGTGCCAGCAGGGCAGTTCCTACAATGAGGCAGTTCTTC
>many|-|TRBV24-1|TRBJ1-5
CATQGSNQPQHF
TGTGCCACGCAGGGGAGCAATCAGCCCCAGCATTTT
>-|-|TRBV5-1|TRBJ1-1
CASREGVITEAFF
TGCGCCAGCAGAGAAGGGGTGATCACTGAAGCTTTCTTT
>-|-|TRBV29-1|TRBJ1-2
CSVDDSGNYGYTF
TGCAGCGTTGACGATTCAGGGAACTATGGCTACACCTTC
>many|TRBD2|TRBV20-1|TRBJ2-7
CSARSTSGRNEQYF
TGCAGTGCTAGATCGACTAGCGGGAGGAACGAGCAGTACTTC
>many|TRBD1|TRBV20-1|TRBJ2-5
CSARGYRGETQYF
TGCAGTGCTAGGGGATACAGGGGAGAGACCCAGTACTTC
>-|TRBD1|TRBV20-1|TRBJ1-5
CSAPGQGANQPQHF
TGCAGTGCCCCGGGACAGGGGGCCAATCAGCCCCAGCATTTT
>few|-|TRBV4-2|TRBJ1-3
CASSQVGSGNTIYF
TGTGCCAGCAGCCAAGTGGGGTCTGGAAACACCATATATTTT
>-|-|TRBV10-2|TRBJ2-5
CAGGGSFWQTQYF
TGCGCCGGCGGCGGGTCTTTCTGGCAGACCCAGTACTTC
>-|-|TRBV3-1|TRBJ2-7
CASSQDLYEQYF
TGTGCCAGCAGCCAAGATCTCTACGAGCAGTACTTC